Shown below are 29 T cell receptor beta chains from a single sample sequenced in a study of cytomegalovirus exposure and HLA in healthy donors (dated by TCRdb to the late 2010s). Library method: the immunoSEQ multiplex PCR assay. A mixture of 60 forward primers for TCR Vbeta segments and 13 reverse primers for TCR Jbeta segments was used in the multiplex PCR. TCRdb limited this immuneACCESS table to in-frame rearrangements with V and J called. A share of clones is missing; checked studies link under half to unresolved V genes, and the rest is unexplained. The sample contains over 120,000 clones, 70% to 90% of them found a single time. The ten largest clonotypes hold roughly 2.4% of the sample. Sequenced: PBMCs. The origin of the receptors is a man aged 45-65 years in good health and CMV-seronegative.

V gene TRBV25-1 combines with J gene TRBJ2-3; 7 bases line up with TRBD1. The CDR3 consists of 13 residues. The junction had 6 bases not matched to a gene; V was cut back by 10 bases and J by 2 bases. Germline values: CDR1 MGHDK, CDR2 SYGVNS. The CDR3 here is CATRGQITDTQYF. CDR3 DNA: TGTGCCACCAGGGGACAGATCACAGATACGCAGTATTTT.

The V gene is TRBV20-1, the J gene TRBJ1-3, with D uncertain. The V gene lost 5 bases and the J gene lost 4 bases, with 6 bases spanning the gap. Germline V gene data show CDR1 as DFQATT and CDR2 as SNEGSKA (reference sequence). The CDR3 consists of 11 residues. CDR3 residues: CSASQGNTIYF. As DNA, the CDR3 is TGCAGTGCTTCACAGGGAAACACCATATATTTT.

The genes are TRBV30 and TRBJ2-7, with TRBD2 as a possible D gene (6 bases). Trimming took 4 bases from V and 7 from J, leaving 14 bases between them. The CDR3 totals 12 residues. Germline V gives CDR1 GTSNPN, CDR2 SVGIG (reference sequence). The CDR3 sequence is CAWTTRRGEQYF. In nucleotides, the CDR3 is TGTGCCTGGACTACACGGCGGGGTGAGCAGTACTTC.

This clone was picked up one time. The chain is built from TRBV18 and TRBJ1-1, with 7 bases matching TRBD1. V gave up 5 bases and J gave up 0 bases; unmatched junction bases: 6. CDR3 length: 15 amino acids. Germline lookup yields CDR1 KGHSH and CDR2 LQKENI. CDR3 sequence: CASSVGQPMNTEAFF. The CDR3 bases are TGTGCCAGCTCAGTGGGACAGCCTATGAACACTGAAGCTTTCTTT.

This clone was recorded a few times. This chain uses TRBV14 with TRBJ1-1; D gene uncertain. The CDR3 totals 14 residues. V was shortened by 6 bases and J by 1 base, with 12 bases between the two germline ends. In germline, CDR1 is SGHDN, CDR2 FVKESK. CDR3 in amino acids: CASRTTSRNTEAFF. DNA for the CDR3: TGTGCCAGCAGAACGACTAGTCGGAACACTGAAGCTTTCTTT.

The chain combines TRBV10-1 with TRBJ2-2; the D gene is possibly TRBD1 (5 bases). This CDR3 is built from 14 residues. Trimming cost V 1 base and J 3 bases, with 6 bases left between them. The germline V gene has CDR1 WNHNN and CDR2 SYGVQD (reference sequence). DNA of the CDR3: TGCGCCAGCAGTGAGTTACAGGACACCGGGGAGCTGTTTTTT. Residues: CASSELQDTGELFF.

This rearrangement joins TRBV5-8 to TRBJ2-7, with 7 bases identical to TRBD1. Germline loops: CDR1 SGHTS, CDR2 YDEGEE. CDR3 length: 13 amino acids. V dropped 4 bases and J dropped 1; count of bases not matched to a gene: 2. Here the CDR3 reads CASSKTGSYEQYF. CDR3 coding DNA: TGTGCCAGCAGCAAGACAGGGTCCTACGAGCAGTACTTC. The whole variable domain, remainder taken from reference TRBV5-8 and TRBJ2-7, is EAGVTQSPTHLIKTRGQQATLRCSPISGHTSVYWYQQALGLGLQFLLWYDEGEERNRGNFPPRFSGRQFPNYSSELNVNALELEDSALYLCASSKTGSYEQYFGPGTRLTVT.

The chain joins TRBV2 to TRBJ2-5; TRBD2 matches at 11 bases. Per germline, CDR1 SNHLY and CDR2 FYNNEI. V lost 5 bases and J lost 0; bases outside the gene matches: 2. The CDR3 spans 15 residues. DNA of the CDR3: TGTGCCAGCAGTAGACTAGCGGGGAACCAAGAGACCCAGTACTTC. This sequence encodes CASSRLAGNQETQYF.

This clone was counted between two and nine times. The rearrangement joins TRBV2 to TRBJ1-1, with 7 nucleotides matching TRBD1. Germline-derived CDR1 and CDR2 are SNHLY and FYNNEI. The CDR3 runs to 13 residues. After removal of 5 bases from V and 5 bases from J, the junction contained 5 bases not matched to a gene. This CDR3 is CASSLQGRTEAFF. CDR3 sequence (DNA): TGTGCCAGCAGTCTACAGGGGAGGACTGAAGCTTTCTTT. Complete variable domain (other parts from reference TRBV2 and TRBJ1-1): EPEVTQTPSHQVTQMGQEVILRCVPISNHLYFYWYRQILGQKVEFLVSFYNNEISEKSEIFDDQFSVERPDGSNFTLKIRSTKLEDSAMYFCASSLQGRTEAFFGQGTRLTVV.

The chain carries TRBV21-1 and TRBJ2-5; the D segment call TRBD1 is taken from the table without a DNA check. TRBV21-1 corresponds to a pseudogene. CDR3 length: 21 amino acids. CDR3 residues: CASSTRRSTKDRGGRTETQYF. The CDR3 DNA reads as TGTGCCAGCAGCACACGACGCTCCACGAAGGACAGGGGAGGTAGGACAGAGACCCAGTACTTC.

The J gene is TRBJ2-7, the V gene TRBV11-2; maybe TRBD1 (5 bases). Germline V gene lookup returns CDR1 SGHAT and CDR2 FQNNGV. This CDR3 contains 15 residues. Trimming stripped 2 bases from V and 0 bases from J, with 11 bases between. The chain's CDR3 is CASSLPGAISYEQYF. The DNA for the CDR3 is TGTGCCAGCAGCTTACCTGGGGCCATCTCCTACGAGCAGTACTTC. The variable domain in full, with the rest retrieved from reference TRBV11-2 and TRBJ2-7, is EAGVAQSPRYKIIEKRQSVAFWCNPISGHATLYWYQQILGQGPKLLIQFQNNGVVDDSQLPKDRFSAERLKGVDSTLKIQPAKLEDSAVYLCASSLPGAISYEQYFGPGTRLTVT.

The gene calls are TRBV5-1 and TRBJ2-3; 10 bases fit TRBD2. Germline V gives CDR1 SGHRS, CDR2 YFSETQ. The CDR3 sequence is 17 residues long. V was pared by 0 bases and J by 0 bases, with 4 bases of the junction left unmatched. In nucleotides, the CDR3 is TGCGCCAGCAGCTTGGCACTAGCGGGGCCTAGCACAGATACGCAGTATTTT. This translates into CASSLALAGPSTDTQYF.

The J gene is TRBJ1-2, the V gene TRBV5-1; 9 bases agree with TRBD1. The CDR3 length is 15 residues. Germline CDR1 is SGHRS and CDR2 is YFSETQ. V lost 3 bases, J lost 2 bases, and 5 bases stayed unmatched. CDR3 amino acids: CASSSPTGGNYGYTF. The CDR3 DNA reads TGCGCCAGCAGCTCACCGACAGGGGGGAACTATGGCTACACCTTC.

This rearrangement joins TRBV2 to TRBJ1-6; D perhaps matches TRBD1 (6 bases). Germline loops: CDR1 SNHLY, CDR2 FYNNEI. Deletions cut 2 bases from V and 5 bases from J, with 13 bases between. This CDR3 spans 16 amino acids. This CDR3 reads CASSEFGRGNNSPLHF. The CDR3 DNA is TGTGCCAGCAGTGAATTCGGCAGGGGCAATAATTCACCCCTCCACTTT. The full variable domain, its missing parts supplied by reference TRBV2 and TRBJ1-6, is EPEVTQTPSHQVTQMGQEVILRCVPISNHLYFYWYRQILGQKVEFLVSFYNNEISEKSEIFDDQFSVERPDGSNFTLKIRSTKLEDSAMYFCASSEFGRGNNSPLHFGNGTRLTVT.

This chain uses TRBV7-6 with TRBJ2-6; the D gene is possibly TRBD2 (5 bases). With 5 bases removed from V and 8 bases from J, the gap between germline ends came to 7 bases. Germline V lookup: CDR1 SGHVS, CDR2 FNYEAQ. This CDR3 is 12 amino acids long. CDR3 amino acids: CASSRDPNVLTF. CDR3 nucleotides: TGTGCCAGCAGCCGGGATCCCAACGTCCTGACTTTC.

The CDR3 DNA reads TGTGCCAGCAGTTTTGCCGGGGTAAACGAGCAGTACTTC. It translates to CASSFAGVNEQYF. The chain employs TRBV28 and TRBJ2-7; possibly TRBD2 for D (5 bases). The CDR3 length is 13 residues. Deletions cut 3 bases from V and 5 bases from J, with 11 bases between. Germline loops: CDR1 MDHEN, CDR2 SYDVKM.

The chain has TRBV2 and TRBJ2-5, with TRBD2 matching over 11 bases. Trimming cost V 5 bases and J 4 bases; bases outside gene matches: 0. The CDR3 consists of 13 residues. The germline gives CDR1 SNHLY, CDR2 FYNNEI. CDR3 DNA sequence: TGTGCCAGCAGTCTAGCGGGGGGAGAGACCCAGTACTTC. Amino acids: CASSLAGGETQYF.

The chain links TRBV9 to TRBJ2-5; possibly TRBD1 for D (6 bases). Germline V gene sequence: CDR1 SGDLS, CDR2 YYNGEE. This CDR3 comprises 17 residues. The ends were cut back, 0 bases at V and 3 bases at J, with 18 bases in the middle. The CDR3 nucleotides read TGTGCCAGCAGCGTAGCCGCGTCGGCAGGGGCTAAAGAGACCCAGTACTTC. It codes for CASSVAASAGAKETQYF.

The chain carries TRBV5-1 and TRBJ2-3, with TRBD1 as a possible D gene (7 bases). Germline CDR1 is SGHRS and CDR2 is YFSETQ. The CDR3 totals 18 residues. Trimming took off 0 bases at V and 3 bases at J, with 20 bases between the two ends. Written as DNA, the CDR3 is TGCGCCAGCAGCTTGGGGGGACAGATAGGGGGGAAGACAGATACGCAGTATTTT. It specifies CASSLGGQIGGKTDTQYF.

CDR3 sequence (DNA): TGTGCCAGCAGTTACGGGACTAGCGGGAGCTCCTACGAGCAGTACTTC. Its translation: CASSYGTSGSSYEQYF. The chain recombines TRBV6-5 with TRBJ2-7; TRBD2 agrees at 14 bases. This CDR3 is 16 amino acids long. V trimming: 2 bases; J trimming: 0 bases; junction bases outside the gene matches: 0. CDR1 MNHEY and CDR2 SVGAGI come from the germline V gene.

The J gene is TRBJ1-1, the V gene TRBV20-1, with D unresolved. The CDR3 is 10 amino acids. Germline CDR1 and CDR2: DFQATT and SNEGSKA (reference sequence). Between the trimmed V and J ends, which lost 6 bases and 2 bases, there was a span of 4 bases. In DNA form, the CDR3 reads TGCAGTGCCCTTAACACTGAAGCTTTCTTT. Translating it yields CSALNTEAFF.

CDR3 sequence: CAWSLTSGADTQYF. CDR3 coding DNA: TGTGCCTGGAGTCTAACTAGCGGGGCAGATACGCAGTATTTT. This chain uses TRBV30 with TRBJ2-3; 10 bases are shared with TRBD2. The CDR3 has 14 residues. The germline gives CDR1 GTSNPN, CDR2 SVGIG (reference sequence). Losses at the gene ends were 2 bases for V and 4 bases for J; bases not matched to a gene: 3.

The chain couples TRBV19 to TRBJ2-7; 7 bases map to TRBD2. Trimming cost V 5 bases and J 3 bases; bases outside gene matches: 19. CDR3 length equals 18 residues. The germline V gene has CDR1 LNHDA and CDR2 SQIVND (reference sequence). CDR3 DNA: TGTGCCAGTAGTTATAAGGTAGTAGCGGGTCTTAGGAGCTACGAGCAGTACTTC. Its protein is CASSYKVVAGLRSYEQYF.

J is TRBJ1-2 and V is TRBV25-1; D unresolved. This CDR3 is 14 amino acids long. The germline V gene encodes CDR1 MGHDK and CDR2 SYGVNS. V was trimmed by 3 bases and J by 4 bases, leaving 12 bases between them. Written as DNA, the CDR3 is TGTGCCAGCAGTGAGCCGAGTCTAGCCTATGGCTACACCTTC. It codes for CASSEPSLAYGYTF.

CDR3 amino acids: CASNIAGYQETQYF. CDR3 DNA sequence: TGTGCCAGCAACATAGCGGGGTACCAAGAGACCCAGTACTTC. The chain joins TRBV11-2 to TRBJ2-5, with 8 bases identical to TRBD2. The CDR3 spans 14 residues. Trimming took 7 bases from V and 0 from J; bases not matched to a gene: 4. CDR1 and CDR2 from the germline V gene are SGHAT and FQNNGV.

The chain recombines TRBV27 with TRBJ1-4, with D possibly TRBD1 on 6 matching bases. The V end lost 3 bases, the J end lost 0 bases, and 11 bases lay between the germline ends. In germline, CDR1 is MNHEY, CDR2 SMNVEV (reference sequence). The CDR3 spans 16 residues. CDR3 sequence: CASSLDRPSTNEKLFF. DNA of the CDR3: TGTGCCAGCAGTTTGGACAGACCTTCAACTAATGAAAAACTGTTTTTT.

CDR3: CASSLTGTSDGNEQFF. The CDR3 nucleotides read TGTGCCAGCAGCCTAACCGGGACTAGCGATGGCAATGAGCAGTTCTTC. The chain combines TRBV7-8 with TRBJ2-1, with 10 bases aligning to TRBD2. Germline CDR1 reads SGHVS; CDR2 reads FQNEAQ. This CDR3 comprises 16 residues. V was clipped by 5 bases and J by 6 bases; unmatched bases: 10.

The J gene is TRBJ2-7, the V gene TRBV28, with D uncertain. Between the trimmed V and J ends, which lost 6 bases and 0 bases, there was a span of 6 bases. Germline CDR1 MDHEN, CDR2 SYDVKM. The CDR3 is 12 amino acids. CDR3 amino acids: CASRGSSYEQYF. The CDR3 nucleotides are TGTGCCAGCAGGGGCAGCTCCTACGAGCAGTACTTC.

The CDR3 region is CASNERGVSYEQYF. As DNA, the CDR3 is TGTGCCAGCAACGAGCGGGGGGTCTCCTACGAGCAGTACTTC. The chain uses TRBV6-1 and TRBJ2-7; 9 positions match TRBD2. The junction had 4 bases not matched to a gene; V was cut back by 7 bases and J by 0 bases. CDR3 size: 14 residues. Germline CDR1 reads MNHNS; CDR2 reads SASEGT.